These T cell receptor beta chains were read from a single sample in a study of T cells in Graves' hyperthyroidism and ophthalmopathy. TCRdb processed the multiplex PCR reads anew with MiXCR; each CDR3 protein has one entry. The table lists just over 550,000 distinct CDR3 sequences, approximately 44% of them singletons. Source material: peripheral blood or thyroid tissue (not recorded which). All receptors come from a woman younger than 35 with Graves' hyperthyroidism. Each CDR3 is given with its conserved first and last residue. A D gene is named only where the DNA matches it firmly. The size entry is marked missing in some rows and otherwise reads once, few, many or a size class.

V gene: TRBV7-2; J gene: TRBJ2-5; clone size: many; CDR3 length: 14; D gene: TRBD2; CDR3 protein: CASSLAAGEETQYF; CDR3 DNA: TGTGCCAGCAGCTTGGCCGCGGGGGAAGAGACCCAGTACTTC
V gene: TRBV7-8; J gene: TRBJ1-5; clone size: -; CDR3 length: 14; D gene: -; CDR3 protein: CASSQDQDNQPQHF; CDR3 DNA: TGTGCCAGCAGCCAGGACCAAGATAATCAGCCCCAGCATTTT
V gene: TRBV7-2; J gene: TRBJ2-5; clone size: few; CDR3 length: 15; D gene: -; CDR3 protein: CASSLGFRGEETQYF; CDR3 DNA: TGTGCCAGCAGCTTAGGGTTTAGGGGGGAAGAGACCCAGTACTTC
V gene: TRBV11-1; J gene: TRBJ1-1; clone size: -; CDR3 length: 12; D gene: -; CDR3 protein: CASTLLNTEAFF; CDR3 DNA: TGTGCCAGCACCCTCTTGAACACTGAAGCTTTCTTT
V gene: TRBV2; J gene: TRBJ2-5; clone size: few; CDR3 length: 15; D gene: -; CDR3 protein: CASTPQDDTGETQYF; CDR3 DNA: TGTGCCAGCACCCCCCAGGACGATACGGGAGAGACCCAGTACTTC
V gene: TRBV7-3; J gene: TRBJ2-7; clone size: -; CDR3 length: 15; D gene: TRBD1; CDR3 protein: CASSLGQGDLYEQYF; CDR3 DNA: TGTGCCAGCAGCTTAGGGCAGGGGGACCTCTACGAGCAGTACTTC
V gene: TRBV10-3; J gene: TRBJ2-7; clone size: once; CDR3 length: 14; D gene: -; CDR3 protein: CAISDRGPVYEQYF; CDR3 DNA: TGTGCCATCAGTGACAGGGGACCAGTCTACGAGCAGTACTTC
V gene: TRBV9; J gene: TRBJ2-7; clone size: many; CDR3 length: 13; D gene: -; CDR3 protein: CASSSGWAYEQYF; CDR3 DNA: TGTGCCAGCAGTTCCGGATGGGCCTACGAGCAGTACTTC
V gene: TRBV7-2; J gene: TRBJ1-5; clone size: once; CDR3 length: 16; D gene: TRBD1; CDR3 protein: CASSPRRGGSNQPQHF; CDR3 DNA: TGTGCCAGCAGCCCCCGCAGGGGGGGCAGCAATCAGCCCCAGCATTTT
V gene: TRBV7-2; J gene: TRBJ1-5; clone size: -; CDR3 length: 16; D gene: -; CDR3 protein: CASSQSPTGSNQPQHF; CDR3 DNA: TGTGCCAGCAGCCAATCCCCGACAGGTAGCAATCAGCCCCAGCATTTT
V gene: TRBV18; J gene: TRBJ2-7; clone size: -; CDR3 length: 16; D gene: -; CDR3 protein: CASSRGLRSASYEQYF; CDR3 DNA: TGTGCCAGCTCACGTGGTTTACGGTCAGCCTCCTACGAGCAGTACTTC
V gene: TRBV7-2; J gene: TRBJ1-3; clone size: -; CDR3 length: 15; D gene: TRBD1; CDR3 protein: CASSSAGGRRNTIYF; CDR3 DNA: TGTGCCAGCAGCTCCGCAGGGGGACGGAGAAACACCATATATTTT
V gene: TRBV10-3; J gene: TRBJ1-1; clone size: -; CDR3 length: 14; D gene: TRBD1; CDR3 protein: CAIRGTGGGTEAFF; CDR3 DNA: TGTGCCATCAGGGGGACAGGGGGCGGCACTGAAGCTTTCTTT
V gene: TRBV25-1; J gene: TRBJ1-5; clone size: once; CDR3 length: 16; D gene: -; CDR3 protein: CASSDQRTRSNQPQHF; CDR3 DNA: TGTGCCAGCAGTGACCAGAGGACACGTAGCAATCAGCCCCAGCATTTT
V gene: TRBV6-5; J gene: TRBJ1-4; clone size: few; CDR3 length: 14; D gene: -; CDR3 protein: CASTHGTKTEKLFF; CDR3 DNA: TGTGCCAGCACTCATGGGACGAAAACGGAGAAACTGTTTTTT
V gene: TRBV20-1; J gene: TRBJ1-5; clone size: -; CDR3 length: 14; D gene: -; CDR3 protein: CSARAGPFNQPQHF; CDR3 DNA: TGCAGTGCTAGAGCGGGACCGTTCAATCAGCCCCAGCATTTT
V gene: TRBV2; J gene: TRBJ1-6; clone size: -; CDR3 length: 17; D gene: -; CDR3 protein: CASRSLTAAPIASPLHF; CDR3 DNA: TGTGCCAGCCGGTCGTTAACGGCTGCTCCTATAGCTTCACCCCTCCACTTT
V gene: TRBV12-5; J gene: TRBJ1-2; clone size: -; CDR3 length: 13; D gene: -; CDR3 protein: CASGLGQTYGYTF; CDR3 DNA: TGTGCTAGTGGTTTGGGTCAGACCTATGGCTACACCTTC
V gene: TRBV12-3/TRBV12-4; J gene: TRBJ2-5; clone size: many; CDR3 length: 15; D gene: TRBD2; CDR3 protein: CASSSASGRRETQYF; CDR3 DNA: TGTGCCAGCAGTTCGGCTAGCGGGAGGCGGGAGACCCAGTACTTC
V gene: TRBV2; J gene: TRBJ1-2; clone size: -; CDR3 length: 12; D gene: -; CDR3 protein: CASTAGGGGYTF; CDR3 DNA: TGTGCCAGCACTGCCGGGGGCGGAGGCTACACCTTC
V gene: TRBV25-1; J gene: TRBJ1-2; clone size: -; CDR3 length: 17; D gene: TRBD1; CDR3 protein: CASRARTGEFFPYGYTF; CDR3 DNA: TGTGCCAGCAGGGCTAGGACAGGGGAATTCTTTCCCTATGGCTACACCTTC
V gene: TRBV2; J gene: TRBJ1-1; clone size: -; CDR3 length: 13; D gene: -; CDR3 protein: CASSLGGHTEAFF; CDR3 DNA: TGTGCCAGCAGTTTAGGGGGGCACACTGAAGCTTTCTTT
V gene: TRBV15; J gene: TRBJ2-7; clone size: once; CDR3 length: 16; D gene: -; CDR3 protein: CATSRGAGQSSYEQYF; CDR3 DNA: TGTGCCACCAGCAGAGGGGCAGGGCAAAGCTCCTACGAGCAGTACTTC
V gene: TRBV7-7; J gene: TRBJ1-6; clone size: -; CDR3 length: 15; D gene: -; CDR3 protein: CASSSRRGLNSPLHF; CDR3 DNA: TGTGCCAGCAGCTCCAGACGGGGGCTGAATTCACCCCTCCACTTT
V gene: TRBV15; J gene: TRBJ2-5; clone size: -; CDR3 length: 11; D gene: TRBD1; CDR3 protein: CATAGGETQYF; CDR3 DNA: TGTGCCACCGCAGGGGGAGAGACCCAGTACTTC
V gene: TRBV6-1; J gene: TRBJ2-7; clone size: few; CDR3 length: 13; D gene: TRBD2; CDR3 protein: CASSGTSRDEQYF; CDR3 DNA: TGTGCCAGCAGCGGGACTAGCCGAGACGAGCAGTACTTC
V gene: TRBV5-1; J gene: TRBJ1-2; clone size: few; CDR3 length: 14; D gene: TRBD1; CDR3 protein: CASRPGTGGGGYTF; CDR3 DNA: TGCGCCAGCAGGCCCGGGACAGGAGGTGGAGGCTACACCTTC
V gene: TRBV7-2; J gene: TRBJ1-1; clone size: -; CDR3 length: 14; D gene: -; CDR3 protein: CASTRRGLNTEAFF; CDR3 DNA: TGTGCCAGCACCCGCCGGGGGCTGAACACTGAAGCTTTCTTT
V gene: TRBV4-1; J gene: TRBJ2-7; clone size: few; CDR3 length: 14; D gene: -; CDR3 protein: CASSQDAASYEQYF; CDR3 DNA: TGCGCCAGCAGCCAAGACGCGGCCTCCTACGAGCAGTACTTC
V gene: TRBV7-2; J gene: TRBJ1-2; clone size: -; CDR3 length: 14; D gene: -; CDR3 protein: CASTRSGGDYGYTF; CDR3 DNA: TGTGCCAGCACCCGTTCAGGAGGAGACTATGGCTACACCTTC